Presented here are 23 T cell receptor beta chains from one specimen sequenced in a study of blood T cell repertoires in COVID-19. Produced via immunoSEQ multiplex PCR; TCRdb's table is partial and in-frame only. In the table there are under 100,000 clones, approximately 85% of which are singletons. The sample was peripheral blood. The receptors here all came from an elderly woman with COVID-19, enrolled during active disease.

V and J are TRBV10-1 and TRBJ2-1, with D hard to call. CDR3 length: 14 residues. Germline lookup yields CDR1 WNHNN and CDR2 SYGVQD (reference sequence). Trimming removed 0 bases from V and 6 bases from J, with 9 bases in between. The CDR3 DNA reads TGCGCCAGCAGTGAGTCCCATAGATCCAATGAGCAGTTCTTC. Encoded protein: CASSESHRSNEQFF.

J is TRBJ2-3 and V is TRBV2; 9 bases agree with TRBD2. The CDR3 extends over 19 amino acids. CDR1 and CDR2 (germline): SNHLY, FYNNEI. The trim removed 5 bases at V and 3 bases at J, leaving 18 bases unmatched. This CDR3 reads CASSYEGTSPKIVTDTQYF. CDR3 bases: TGTGCCAGCAGTTACGAAGGGACTAGCCCCAAAATAGTAACAGATACGCAGTATTTT.

CDR3 sequence (DNA): TGCGCCAGCAGCTTGGTTGCGACAGGGAGTGGAGAGACCCAGTACTTC. Translation: CASSLVATGSGETQYF. The chain employs TRBV5-1 and TRBJ2-5, with TRBD1 identical over 7 bases. Germline values: CDR1 SGHRS, CDR2 YFSETQ. The CDR3 runs 16 residues. Trimming took 0 bases from V and 4 from J; bases not matched to a gene: 9.

This chain connects TRBV6-5 to TRBJ2-7, with D tentatively TRBD2 (5 bases). The CDR3 length is 13 residues. V lost 6 bases and J lost 3, with 12 bases in between. The germline gives CDR1 MNHEY, CDR2 SVGAGI. The CDR3 reads CASRGGLLYEQYF. In nucleotides, the CDR3 is TGTGCCAGCAGAGGAGGACTTCTCTACGAGCAGTACTTC.

The V gene is TRBV7-3, the J gene TRBJ2-1; 10 bases agree with TRBD2. V shed 2 bases and J 1 base; nucleotides not matched to a gene: 8. This CDR3 spans 18 amino acids. Germline CDR1 is SGHTA and CDR2 is FQGTGA. The CDR3 loop reads CASSLEAGGPLSYNEQFF. CDR3 nucleotide sequence: TGTGCCAGCAGCTTAGAAGCGGGAGGGCCCTTGTCCTACAATGAGCAGTTCTTC.

This sequence joins TRBV28 and TRBJ1-1; maybe TRBD1 (5 bases). Germline V gene lookup returns CDR1 MDHEN and CDR2 SYDVKM. This CDR3 is built from 14 residues. Trimming left V 3 bases short and J 5 bases short, with 13 bases between. CDR3 loop: CASSFRGATTEAFF. CDR3 DNA sequence: TGTGCCAGCAGTTTTAGGGGCGCCACGACTGAAGCTTTCTTT.

The chain has TRBV7-9 and TRBJ1-5; D is unclear. This CDR3 has 13 amino acids. V dropped 1 base and J dropped 5 bases, with 6 bases sitting between them. Germline V lookup: CDR1 SEHNR, CDR2 FQNEAQ (reference sequence). CDR3 sequence (DNA): TGTGCCAGCAGCTTAGGGGGAGATCAGCCCCAGCATTTT. Protein: CASSLGGDQPQHF.

The chain is built from TRBV10-3 and TRBJ2-5; 10 nucleotides align to TRBD2. Germline V gives CDR1 ENHRY, CDR2 SYGVKD. The CDR3 spans 14 residues. After removal of 10 bases from V and 2 bases from J, the junction contained 7 bases not matched to a gene. The CDR3 loop reads CATRSSGGQETQYF. The CDR3 DNA sequence: TGTGCCACTAGGAGTAGCGGGGGGCAAGAGACCCAGTACTTC.

This clone turned up a few times. CDR3 amino acids: CASSLRSGATNEKLFF. The CDR3 nucleotides are TGTGCCAGCAGTCTCAGGAGCGGGGCGACTAATGAAAAACTGTTTTTT. The chain has TRBV28 and TRBJ1-4, with D tentatively TRBD1 (5 bases). This CDR3 region has 16 residues. V was cut by 5 bases and J by 2 bases, with 15 bases left in between. CDR1 is MDHEN, CDR2 SYDVKM, per germline. The full variable domain, with the rest looked up from reference TRBV28 and TRBJ1-4, is DVKVTQSSRYLVKRTGEKVFLECVQDMDHENMFWYRQDPGLGLRLIYFSYDVKMKEKGDIPEGYSVSREKKERFSLILESASTNQTSMYLCASSLRSGATNEKLFFGSGTQLSVL.

The chain couples TRBV19 to TRBJ1-4, with 11 bases aligning to TRBD1. Germline trimming cut 5 bases from V and 8 bases from J; bases unmatched to any gene: 10. CDR1 and CDR2 from the germline V gene are LNHDA and SQIVND (reference sequence). This CDR3 is 16 amino acids long. The CDR3 DNA follows: TGTGCCAGTAGTCAAGGGACAGGGGGTAGACGAGAAAAACTGTTTTTT. It translates to CASSQGTGGRREKLFF.

Here the CDR3 DNA reads TGTGCCAGCAGCACAGGACAGGGACACACTGAAGCTTTCTTT. As protein: CASSTGQGHTEAFF. The V gene is TRBV7-9, the J gene TRBJ1-1; 8 bases match TRBD1. CDR3 size: 14 residues. The V segment lost 5 bases and the J segment 3 bases; nucleotides outside the gene matches: 5. Germline lookup yields CDR1 SEHNR and CDR2 FQNEAQ (reference sequence).

V is TRBV18 and J is TRBJ1-2, with D possibly TRBD1 on 6 matching bases. Germline V gene lookup returns CDR1 KGHSH and CDR2 LQKENI. The CDR3 has 15 amino acids. V lost 1 base, J lost 3 bases, and 12 bases lay in between. The CDR3 region is CASSPLRDKDYGYTF. The DNA for the CDR3 is TGTGCCAGCTCACCACTGAGGGACAAGGACTATGGCTACACCTTC.

This clone was seen only once. CDR3 in amino acids: CASSPPGGHTYGYTF. The CDR3 DNA reads TGTGCCAGCTCACCACCAGGAGGTCACACTTATGGCTACACCTTC. V is TRBV18 and J is TRBJ1-2, with D uncertain. Trimming pared 0 bases from V and 5 bases from J, leaving 13 bases between. This CDR3 has 15 amino acids. The V gene's germline CDR1 is KGHSH and CDR2 LQKENI.

This rearrangement joins TRBV6-5 to TRBJ2-7, with TRBD1 matching over 7 bases. Germline trimming cut 6 bases from V and 3 bases from J; bases unmatched to any gene: 5. Germline V gene lookup returns CDR1 MNHEY and CDR2 SVGAGI. CDR3 length: 13 amino acids. The CDR3 sequence: CASRGQAYYEQYF. As DNA, the CDR3 is TGTGCCAGCAGAGGACAGGCGTACTACGAGCAGTACTTC.

This chain uses TRBV19 with TRBJ2-7; 7 positions agree with TRBD1. The J segment lost 2 bases and the V segment lost 4 bases, leaving 8 bases of the junction unmatched. The germline gives CDR1 LNHDA, CDR2 SQIVND (reference sequence). The CDR3 is made up of 15 amino acids. CDR3 amino acids: CASSSTGALTYEQYF. CDR3 sequence (DNA): TGTGCCAGTAGTAGTACAGGGGCCTTAACCTACGAGCAGTACTTC.

The J gene is TRBJ2-5, the V gene TRBV19; 12 positions agree with TRBD2. The CDR3 totals 16 residues. Germline-derived CDR1 and CDR2 are LNHDA and SQIVND (reference sequence). J gave up 2 bases and V 5 bases, and 6 bases lay outside the gene matches. CDR3 sequence (DNA): TGTGCCAGTAGTCCCGGACTAGCGGGACAACAAGAGACCCAGTACTTC. It is translated as CASSPGLAGQQETQYF.

The V call is TRBV7-3, the J call TRBJ2-3, with 10 bases identical to TRBD2. This CDR3 comprises 16 residues. Germline V lookup: CDR1 SGHTA, CDR2 FQGTGA. Unmatched junction bases numbered 8, after V lost 5 bases and J lost 3 bases. The CDR3 here is CASSHRTSGITDTQYF. The CDR3 DNA follows: TGTGCCAGCAGCCATAGGACTAGCGGAATTACAGATACGCAGTATTTT.

V gene TRBV7-2 combines with J gene TRBJ2-2; TRBD2 matches 8 bases. The CDR3 extends over 17 amino acids. J lost 7 bases, V lost 3 bases, and 13 bases had no gene match. In germline, CDR1 is SGHTA, CDR2 FQGNSA. CDR3 loop: CASSFIPGLEMNGELFF. Written as DNA, the CDR3 is TGTGCCAGCAGCTTCATACCGGGACTAGAAATGAACGGGGAGCTGTTTTTT.

The CDR3 region has the DNA TGTGCCAGCAGTTTATTCGTAGAGACCCAGTACTTC. Amino acids: CASSLFVETQYF. The chain employs TRBV28 and TRBJ2-5; no firm D call. V lost 1 base to trimming and J lost 4 bases, with 4 bases between them. The CDR3 has 12 residues. Germline CDR1 MDHEN, CDR2 SYDVKM.

The count of this clone is one. The V and J genes are TRBV6-4 and TRBJ1-5; TRBD1 matches at 8 bases. CDR1 is MRHNA and CDR2 is SNTAGT in the germline V gene. This CDR3 contains 16 residues. J gave up 0 bases and V 6 bases, and 7 bases lay outside the gene matches. This CDR3 reads CASSVQGAPSNQPQHF. DNA of the CDR3: TGTGCCAGCAGCGTCCAGGGGGCCCCTAGCAATCAGCCCCAGCATTTT.

The chain links TRBV10-3 to TRBJ2-3, with D uncertain. Trimming took 4 bases from V and 6 from J, leaving 8 bases between them. Germline-derived CDR1 and CDR2 are ENHRY and SYGVKD. This CDR3 has 12 residues. The CDR3 region has the DNA TGTGCCATCAGTGGATCTAGTGATACGCAGTATTTT. Protein product: CAISGSSDTQYF.

The chain carries TRBV6-6 and TRBJ2-3; D may be TRBD1 (5 bases). CDR3 length equals 16 residues. V was cut by 7 bases and J by 1 base, with 18 bases left in between. The V gene's germline CDR1 is MNHNY and CDR2 SVGAGI (reference sequence). The CDR3 DNA is TGTGCCAGCACCCCTAGGGGTGTAGGGGGCACAGATACGCAGTATTTT. Protein product: CASTPRGVGGTDTQYF.

The V gene is TRBV28, the J gene TRBJ2-2; 8 bases agree with TRBD2. J gave up 4 bases and V 2 bases, and 3 bases lay outside the gene matches. Germline-derived CDR1 and CDR2 are MDHEN and SYDVKM. The CDR3 contains 15 residues. CDR3 nucleotides: TGTGCCAGCAGTTTAGGGCTAGCGGGCACCGGGGAGCTGTTTTTT. It encodes CASSLGLAGTGELFF.